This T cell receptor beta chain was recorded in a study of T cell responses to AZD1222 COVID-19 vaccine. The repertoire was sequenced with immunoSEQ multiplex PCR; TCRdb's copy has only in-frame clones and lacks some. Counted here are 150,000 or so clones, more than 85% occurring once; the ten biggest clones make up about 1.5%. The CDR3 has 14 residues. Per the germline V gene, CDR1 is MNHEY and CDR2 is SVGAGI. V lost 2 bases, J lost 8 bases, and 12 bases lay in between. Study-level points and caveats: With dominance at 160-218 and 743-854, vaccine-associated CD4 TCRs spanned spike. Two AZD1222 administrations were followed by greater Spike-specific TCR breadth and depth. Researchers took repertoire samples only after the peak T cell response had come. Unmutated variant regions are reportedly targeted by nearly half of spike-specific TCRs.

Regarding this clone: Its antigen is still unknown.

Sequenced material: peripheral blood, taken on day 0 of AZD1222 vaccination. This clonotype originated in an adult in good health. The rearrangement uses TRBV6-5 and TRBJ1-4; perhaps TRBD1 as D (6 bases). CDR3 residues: CASSYEGVREKLFF. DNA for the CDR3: TGTGCCAGCAGTTACGAGGGGGTGCGAGAAAAACTGTTTTTT.